This T cell receptor beta chain stems from a study of PD-1 blockade in classical Hodgkin lymphoma. Study details: Patients received nivolumab 3 mg/kg intravenously every 2 weeks. General observations from the study: The baseline diversity of complete responders showed similarity to that of newly diagnosed patients. The study found that TCR diversity rose significantly by C4D1 in CD4+ but not CD8+ cells. Those patients who began receiving nivolumab less than 1 year after ASCT had lower diversity, and they were excluded.

Trimming at V came to 4 bases and at J to 6 bases, leaving 8 bases not matched to a gene. Per the germline V gene, CDR1 is MGHRA and CDR2 is YSYEKL. The CDR3 is made up of 16 amino acids. Points on this clone: What it recognizes is unknown.

Time point denoted: cycle 4 day 1 (C4D1), after 5 to 7 weeks of nivolumab. Every patient had relapsed following autologous stem cell transplantation, and cohorts differed in brentuximab vedotin exposure. TCRdb's table, derived via immunoSEQ multiplex PCR, lists solely in-frame clones and lacks some. The data show approximately 93,000 clones, around 78% seen once. The sequence derives from a human donor with classical Hodgkin lymphoma. The sequencing used peripheral blood mononuclear cells (PBMCs), collected before the fourth cycle of nivolumab. The V call is TRBV4-1, the J call TRBJ2-7; TRBD2 matches 14 bases. Here the CDR3 DNA reads TGCGCCAGCAGCCCACCCGGACTAGCGGGAGGTGGCGAGCAGTACTTC. It encodes CASSPPGLAGGGEQYF.